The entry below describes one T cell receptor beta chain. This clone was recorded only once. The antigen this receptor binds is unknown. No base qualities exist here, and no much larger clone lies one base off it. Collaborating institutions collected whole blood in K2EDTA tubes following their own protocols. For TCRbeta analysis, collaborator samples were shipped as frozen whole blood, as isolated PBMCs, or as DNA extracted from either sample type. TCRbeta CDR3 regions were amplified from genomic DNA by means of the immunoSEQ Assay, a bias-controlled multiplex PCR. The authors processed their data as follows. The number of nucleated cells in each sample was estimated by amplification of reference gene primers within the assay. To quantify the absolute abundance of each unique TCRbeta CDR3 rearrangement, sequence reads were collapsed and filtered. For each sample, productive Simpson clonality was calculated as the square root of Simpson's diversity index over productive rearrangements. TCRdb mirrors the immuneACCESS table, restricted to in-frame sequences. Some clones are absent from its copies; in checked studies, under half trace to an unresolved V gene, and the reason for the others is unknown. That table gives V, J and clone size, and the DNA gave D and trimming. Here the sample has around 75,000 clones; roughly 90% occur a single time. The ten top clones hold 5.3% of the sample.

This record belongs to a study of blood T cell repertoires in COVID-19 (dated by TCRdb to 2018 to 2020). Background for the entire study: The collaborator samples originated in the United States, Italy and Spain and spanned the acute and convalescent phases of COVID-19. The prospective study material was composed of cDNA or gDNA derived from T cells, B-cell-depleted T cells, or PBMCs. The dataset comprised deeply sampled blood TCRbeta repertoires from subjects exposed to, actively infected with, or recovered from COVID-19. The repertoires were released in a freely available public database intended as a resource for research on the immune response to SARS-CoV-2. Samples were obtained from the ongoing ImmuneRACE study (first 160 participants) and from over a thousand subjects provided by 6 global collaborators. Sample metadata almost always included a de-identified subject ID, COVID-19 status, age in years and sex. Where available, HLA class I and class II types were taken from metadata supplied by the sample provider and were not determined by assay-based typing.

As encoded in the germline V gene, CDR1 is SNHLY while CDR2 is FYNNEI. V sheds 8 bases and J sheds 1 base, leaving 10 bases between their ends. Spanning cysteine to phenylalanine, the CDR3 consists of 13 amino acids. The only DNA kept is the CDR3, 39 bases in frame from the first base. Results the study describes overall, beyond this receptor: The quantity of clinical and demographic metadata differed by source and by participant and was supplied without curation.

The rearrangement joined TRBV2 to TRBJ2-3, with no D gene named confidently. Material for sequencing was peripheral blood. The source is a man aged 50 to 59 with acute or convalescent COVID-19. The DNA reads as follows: TGTGCCAGCCACGGAGTTCGCACAGATACGCAGTATTTT. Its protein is CASHGVRTDTQYF.